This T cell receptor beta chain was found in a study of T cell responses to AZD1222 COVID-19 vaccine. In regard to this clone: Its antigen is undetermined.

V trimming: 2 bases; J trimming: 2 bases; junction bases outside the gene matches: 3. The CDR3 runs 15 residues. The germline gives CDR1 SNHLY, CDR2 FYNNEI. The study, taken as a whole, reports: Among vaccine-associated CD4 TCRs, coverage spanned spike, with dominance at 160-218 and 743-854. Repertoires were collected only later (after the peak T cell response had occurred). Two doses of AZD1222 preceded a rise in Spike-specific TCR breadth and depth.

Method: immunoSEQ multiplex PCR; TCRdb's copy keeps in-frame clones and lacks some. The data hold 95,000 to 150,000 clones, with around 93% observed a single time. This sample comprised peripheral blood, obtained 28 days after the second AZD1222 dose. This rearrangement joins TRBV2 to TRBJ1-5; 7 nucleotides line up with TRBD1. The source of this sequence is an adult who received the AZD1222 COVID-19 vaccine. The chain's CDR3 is CASSENRGGNQPQHF. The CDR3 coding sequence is TGTGCCAGCAGTGAAAACAGGGGTGGCAATCAGCCCCAGCATTTT.